The rows below give T cell receptor beta chains drawn from one sample of a study of T cell responses to AZD1222 COVID-19 vaccine. Sequencing was performed with immunoSEQ multiplex PCR; in TCRdb, only in-frame clones are kept and a portion is missing. The sample holds 150,000 or so clones; roughly nine tenths are singletons and the top ten take more than 3.5%. This material consisted of peripheral blood, taken on day 0 of AZD1222 vaccination. All receptors come from an adult in good health. Both conserved end residues are part of each CDR3. The D gene is left open where the match is weak. Clone size is stated in some rows and not others, as once, few, many or a class when expanded.

cdr3_nt	cdr3_aa	v_call	d_call	j_call	clone_size
TGCGCCAGCAGCCTCGCTCTAGGGGACTATGGCTACACCTTC	CASSLALGDYGYTF	TRBV5-1	.	TRBJ1-2	.
TGTGCCAGCAGTTGGACGGTACCGACTGAAGCTTTCTTT	CASSWTVPTEAFF	TRBV12-3/TRBV12-4	.	TRBJ1-1	once
TGTGCCAGCTCTTCCCCGGGGAGCCCTAACTATGGCTACACCTTC	CASSSPGSPNYGYTF	TRBV25-1	.	TRBJ1-2	.
TGTGCCAGCAGGGACAGTAATTCACCCCTCCACTTT	CASRDSNSPLHF	TRBV12-3/TRBV12-4	.	TRBJ1-6	.
TGTGCCAGCAGTTTGCCCGGGACGAGGAACACTGAAGCTTTCTTT	CASSLPGTRNTEAFF	TRBV27	.	TRBJ1-1	.
TGTGCCAGCAGCCACCAGACAGGGGGGCCCCAGCATTTT	CASSHQTGGPQHF	TRBV3-1/TRBV3-2	TRBD1	TRBJ1-5	.
TGTGCCAGCACAGTGGGTAATCAGCCCCAGCATTTT	CASTVGNQPQHF	TRBV2	.	TRBJ1-5	.
TGTGCCAGCAGTCCCGGACAGGGCCTCAGGACTAGCGTCTCCTACGAGCAGTACTTC	CASSPGQGLRTSVSYEQYF	TRBV27	.	TRBJ2-7	once
TGTGCCAGCAGCTTACGGATCGGCGGATCGAACACTGAAGCTTTCTTT	CASSLRIGGSNTEAFF	TRBV13	.	TRBJ1-1	.
TGTGCCAGCAGTTTAATTTTGGGGGGTCTCTCTGGAAACACCATATATTTT	CASSLILGGLSGNTIYF	TRBV28	.	TRBJ1-3	.
TGTGCCAGCACCCCCGGGGCTACTAGCGGGGGGAACACCGGGGAGCTGTTTTTT	CASTPGATSGGNTGELFF	TRBV7-6	TRBD2	TRBJ2-2	.
TGTGCCACCAGTGATTTTAAGGACAGAAGGAATGAGCAGTTCTTC	CATSDFKDRRNEQFF	TRBV24-1	.	TRBJ2-1	once
TGCGCCAGCAGCTTGGCGCAGGGCGGTCAGCCCCAGCATTTT	CASSLAQGGQPQHF	TRBV5-1	.	TRBJ1-5	.
TGTGCCAGCAGAGGGACAGGGTTATCCGAGCAGTACTTC	CASRGTGLSEQYF	TRBV6-5	TRBD1	TRBJ2-7	.
TGTGCCAGCGAGGGGCCAGGGGTAGGCTATGGCTACACCTTC	CASEGPGVGYGYTF	TRBV2	.	TRBJ1-2	.
TGTGCCAGCAGCTTAGCGTCGGCTAGCGGGAGGTCCTTCTCCTACGAGCAGTACTTC	CASSLASASGRSFSYEQYF	TRBV11-1	TRBD2	TRBJ2-7	.
TGTGCCAGCAGTCCTCTCACTAGCGGGAGTTTCGGGAATGAGCAGTTCTTC	CASSPLTSGSFGNEQFF	TRBV6-6	TRBD2	TRBJ2-1	.
TGTGCCAGCAGCCGGACAGGGTATAGCAATCAGCCCCAGCATTTT	CASSRTGYSNQPQHF	TRBV3-1/TRBV3-2	TRBD1	TRBJ1-5	.